This T cell receptor (beta chain) was recorded in a study of cytomegalovirus exposure and HLA in healthy donors. Concerning this clone itself: The antigen is undetermined.

This PCR relied on a set of 60 Vbeta primers and 13 Jbeta primers. Sequenced by immunoSEQ multiplex PCR; TCRdb stores in-frame clones only, minus some. The sample has 110,000 or so clones; roughly 13% are singletons. This CDR3 comprises 12 residues. V was trimmed by 6 bases and J by 5 bases, leaving 10 bases between them. Germline CDR1 reads MDHEN; CDR2 reads SYDVKM. Whole-study results and caveats: Across donors, presence/absence analyses took sequencing depth to be roughly uniform. Later genetic work tied a missense DCLRE1C variant to beta-chain V and J trimming. A classifier reportedly called cytomegalovirus status with high sensitivity and specificity.

The V call is TRBV28, the J call TRBJ1-2, with no clear D. This TCR derives from a man in his forties in good health and CMV-seropositive. The sample consisted of PBMCs. The CDR3 loop reads CASSPPQYGYTF. DNA of the CDR3: TGTGCCAGCAGCCCACCACAATATGGCTACACCTTC.